This T cell receptor beta chain was obtained from a study of T cell responses to AZD1222 COVID-19 vaccine. The data were produced by immunoSEQ multiplex PCR, yet TCRdb's version contains in-frame clones alone and is incomplete. The table has some 190,000 clones, approximately 91% seen once. This clone has a single count. The antigen is not known. Other DNA sequences within the sample encode an identical CDR3. This CDR3 comprises 12 residues. Looked up from germline, CDR1 is SEHNR and CDR2 is FQNEAQ (reference sequence). Trimming removed 3 bases at V and 6 bases at J, with 6 bases between. Whole-study findings and limits: The peak T cell response came first, and repertoires were sampled only after it. Across the whole spike, CD4 TCRs peaked at regions 160-218 and 743-854. With two AZD1222 doses given, Spike-specific TCR breadth and depth both rose.

The receptor was derived from an adult who received the AZD1222 COVID-19 vaccine. The material sequenced was peripheral blood, taken 28 days after the second AZD1222 dose. The chain couples TRBV7-9 to TRBJ1-5; TRBD1 is a possible D gene (6 bases). The DNA for the CDR3 is TGTGCCAGCAGCTTGGACAGTCAGCCCCAGCATTTT. Translation: CASSLDSQPQHF.